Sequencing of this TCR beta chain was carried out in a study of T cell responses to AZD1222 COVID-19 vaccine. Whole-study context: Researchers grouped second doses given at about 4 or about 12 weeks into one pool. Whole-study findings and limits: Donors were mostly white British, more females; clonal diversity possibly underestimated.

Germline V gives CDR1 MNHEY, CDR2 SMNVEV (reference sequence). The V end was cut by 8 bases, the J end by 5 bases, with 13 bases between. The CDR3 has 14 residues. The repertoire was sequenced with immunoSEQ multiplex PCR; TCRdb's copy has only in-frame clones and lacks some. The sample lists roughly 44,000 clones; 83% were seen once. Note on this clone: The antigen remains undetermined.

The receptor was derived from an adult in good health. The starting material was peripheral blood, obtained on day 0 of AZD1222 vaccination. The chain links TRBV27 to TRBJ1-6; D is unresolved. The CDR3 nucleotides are TGTGCCAGCCACATTGGACGTGATAATTCACCCCTCCACTTT. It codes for CASHIGRDNSPLHF.